The 10 T cell receptor beta chains given below trace back to one sample, sequenced in a study of spatial heterogeneity in lung cancer. As to time point: sample taken at primary tumor resection. Without sorting, whole RNA was sequenced from tumor, nontumor lung or frozen PBMC. Each CDR3 protein gets one entry after TCRdb re-called the 5' RACE reads with MiXCR. The table includes more than 10,000 distinct CDR3 sequences, around 15% detected once. The material sequenced was PBMCs, taken at surgery. The source of these receptors is a male donor with early-stage non-small cell lung cancer.

This clonotype was seen only a few times. V is TRBV18 and J is TRBJ2-1; possible D gene TRBD2, 5 bases. The ends were cut back, 3 bases at V and 9 bases at J, with 15 bases in the middle. Per the germline V gene, CDR1 is KGHSH and CDR2 is LQKENI. The CDR3 is made up of 14 amino acids. The CDR3 coding sequence is TGTGCCAGCTCACCTTACCCCGGTGAGGGTGAGCAGTTCTTC. Its translation: CASSPYPGEGEQFF. Using reference TRBV18 and TRBJ2-1 for the parts outside the CDR3, the full variable domain is NAGVMQNPRHLVRRRGQEARLRCSPMKGHSHVYWYRQLPEEGLKFMVYLQKENIIDESGMPKERFSAEFPKEGPSILRIQQVVRGDSAAYFCASSPYPGEGEQFFGPGTRLTVL.

The rearrangement joins TRBV10-3 to TRBJ2-2, with 8 bases that match TRBD1. CDR3 size: 17 residues. V shed 3 bases, J shed 0 bases, and the junction held 6 bases outside the gene matches. Germline CDR1 and CDR2: ENHRY and SYGVKD. CDR3 nucleotides: TGTGCCATCAGTGATCCAGGACAGGGTTCGAACACCGGGGAGCTGTTTTTT. This sequence encodes CAISDPGQGSNTGELFF.

In this sample, this clonotype turned up many times. CDR3 DNA sequence: TGTGCCAGCAGTTTCCTAGCGGGGGACACAGATACGCAGTATTTT. Its translation is CASSFLAGDTDTQYF. The V and J genes are TRBV6-5 and TRBJ2-3; 10 nucleotides line up with TRBD2. Germline V lookup: CDR1 MNHEY, CDR2 SVGAGI. This CDR3 is 15 amino acids long. Losses at the gene ends were 4 bases for V and 2 bases for J; bases not matched to a gene: 3.

The chain uses TRBV5-5 and TRBJ2-3; unclear D gene. Germline CDR1 reads SGHKS; CDR2 reads YYEKEE (reference sequence). The CDR3 runs 14 residues. Trimming took 0 bases from V and 0 from J, leaving 5 bases between them. CDR3 nucleotides: TGTGCCAGCAGCTTGGCGGCCAGCACAGATACGCAGTATTTT. It translates to CASSLAASTDTQYF. The variable domain in full, completed from reference TRBV5-5 and TRBJ2-3, reads DAGVTQSPTHLIKTRGQQVTLRCSPISGHKSVSWYQQVLGQGPQFIFQYYEKEERGRGNFPDRFSARQFPNYSSELNVNALLLGDSALYLCASSLAASTDTQYFGPGTRLTVL.

This clonotype was counted at least ten times. The V call is TRBV6-5, the J call TRBJ2-4; D tentatively reads TRBD1 or TRBD2 (5 bases each). Germline-derived CDR1 and CDR2 are MNHEY and SVGAGI. CDR3 length equals 18 residues. V dropped 5 bases and J dropped 0 bases, with 20 bases sitting between them. The CDR3, as DNA: TGTGCCAGCAGTCCCCCACCCGGGGTAGGGGTAGCCAAAAACATTCAGTACTTC. Amino acids: CASSPPPGVGVAKNIQYF.

This clonotype was observed many times. The V call is TRBV29-1, the J call TRBJ1-1; D not resolved. The CDR3 contains 13 residues. Germline CDR1 is SQVTM and CDR2 is ANQGSEA. The V gene lost 3 bases and the J gene lost 3 bases, with 11 bases spanning the gap. The CDR3 loop is CSVEPLRDTEAFF. CDR3 bases: TGCAGCGTTGAGCCCCTTAGAGACACTGAAGCTTTCTTT.

This chain joins TRBV10-2 and TRBJ2-5; unclear D gene. This CDR3 contains 12 residues. V gave up 4 bases and J gave up 2 bases, with 5 bases separating them. Germline V lookup: CDR1 WSHSY, CDR2 SAAADI. CDR3 sequence reads: CASSVQQETQYF. CDR3 DNA: TGCGCCAGCAGTGTCCAGCAAGAGACCCAGTACTTC.

This clonotype was counted between two and nine times. J is TRBJ2-3 and V is TRBV6-1, with unresolved D. This CDR3 has 12 residues. Trimming removed 2 bases from V and 5 bases from J, with 5 bases in between. CDR1 MNHNS and CDR2 SASEGT come from the germline V gene. CDR3 protein: CASSEQRDTQYF. In nucleotides, the CDR3 is TGTGCCAGCAGTGAACAGAGAGATACGCAGTATTTT.

This clonotype occurred a few times. The V and J genes are TRBV6-6 and TRBJ2-2, with D possibly TRBD2 on 6 matching bases. The CDR3 runs 15 residues. V gave up 0 bases and J gave up 5 bases, with 10 bases separating them. The V gene's germline CDR1 is MNHNY and CDR2 SVGAGI (reference sequence). The CDR3 coding sequence is TGTGCCAGCAGTTACTCCAGGGACTGGACCGGGGAGCTGTTTTTT. Encoded protein: CASSYSRDWTGELFF.

This clonotype was picked up a small number of times. The chain carries TRBV28 and TRBJ1-5; 8 bases align to TRBD1. Germline assignment: CDR1 MDHEN and CDR2 SYDVKM. V trimming: 5 bases; J trimming: 0 bases; junction bases outside the gene matches: 12. This CDR3 spans 18 amino acids. The CDR3 nucleotides read TGTGCCAGCAGTCCTACAGGGGGAGCCGCTTATAGCAATCAGCCCCAGCATTTT. This encodes CASSPTGGAAYSNQPQHF.